This TCR delta chain was captured in a study of delta chains in infants with herpesvirus infections. Study overall: Infants in Uganda were tracked from birth through primary CMV infection.

The CDR3 runs to 14 residues. The V end lost 2 bases, the J end lost 5 bases, and 6 bases lay between the germline ends. Germline V CDR1 and CDR2: GEAIGNYY, EKD. Reverse transcription of PBMC RNA used primers specific for the gamma and delta chains. TCRdb repeated clone calling on the RT-PCR reads with CATT. The table records fewer than 1,500 delta-chain clones, 31% of them present only once. Study results and caveats: CMV-uninfected infants might carry this public clonotype below detection. The public clonotype appeared only at the first post-infection time point and was absent in uninfected infants. The study lacked race- and environment-matched controls and was small.

This clone was counted between two and nine times. Its antigen is undetermined. The sequence was obtained from a human donor who was a Ugandan infant, either HIV-exposed or HIV-unexposed (not recorded which). The V call is TRDV2, the J call TRDJ3; TRDD3 is a possible D gene (5 bases). Specimen: peripheral blood, collected at time point 3 of longitudinal follow-up. This CDR3 reads CACDILGDTRQMFF. CDR3 bases: TGTGCCTGTGACATACTGGGGGACACCCGACAGATGTTTTTC.